The entry that follows covers one TCR beta chain sequence. Repertoires were generated with immunoSEQ multiplex PCR, while TCRdb's copy carries only in-frame clones and drops some. Seen here are 200,000 to 300,000 clones, roughly 86% observed once, and the top ten hold around 2.4%. The CDR3 is made up of 14 amino acids. The J segment lost 7 bases and the V segment lost 8 bases, leaving 4 bases of the junction unmatched. Germline CDR1 reads WSHSY; CDR2 reads SAAADI. The sample is drawn from a study of blood T cell repertoires in COVID-19. The rearrangement joins TRBV10-2 to TRBJ2-1; TRBD2 matches 14 bases. The sequenced material came from PBMCs or T cells enriched from blood (not recorded which). The TCR comes from a woman in her late teens or twenties who had recovered from COVID-19. The CDR3 coding sequence is TGCGCCAGCGGGACTAGCGGGAGTAGAAATGAGCAGTTCTTC. Protein sequence: CASGTSGSRNEQFF.